This record covers a single T cell receptor beta chain. Other DNA variants within this sample encode the same CDR3. This specimen belongs to a study of blood T cell repertoires in COVID-19. Study information: There were acute and convalescent COVID-19 samples, and they came from the United States, Italy and Spain. In each case, the material was cDNA or gDNA derived from T cells, B-cell-depleted T cells, or PBMCs.

Authors' data handling: Researchers report that nucleated cell counts were estimated from reference gene primer amplification. Generated by immunoSEQ multiplex PCR, the TCRdb table keeps only in-frame clones and is missing some. Clone size and the V and J calls come from that table; the DNA yielded D and trimming. The data hold 150,000 or so clones, with less than 95% observed a single time. Sequencing was done on a sample of peripheral blood. The sequence was obtained from a man in his fifties with acute or convalescent COVID-19.

The CDR3 sequence: CASSLVGVTEAFF. CDR3 bases: TGTGCCAGCAGTTTAGTAGGGGTCACTGAAGCTTTCTTT. The genes are TRBV12-3 or TRBV12-4 and TRBJ1-1; D perhaps matches TRBD1 (5 bases). This CDR3 region has 13 residues. The V and J ends lost 1 base and 4 bases respectively, with 7 bases between them.